These 20 T cell receptor beta chains share one sample of origin, sequenced in a study of regulatory and conventional T cells in RAG deficiency. Libraries were prepared by immunoSEQ multiplex PCR; TCRdb keeps only in-frame clonotypes and omits some of them. The sample lists approximately 7,500 clones, more than 75% occurring once. Genomic DNA came from blood regulatory T cells gated CD4+ CD25-high CD127-low. A further study also used this sample, focusing on regulatory T cells. From that second work: Primers: 52 TRBV forward and 13 TRBJ reverse.

The sequencing input was CD127- CD25+ CD4+ Tregs sorted from blood. These TCRs come from a human donor in good health.

The V call is TRBV23-1, the J call TRBJ2-7; a weak D match, TRBD1 (6 bases). TRBV23-1 is an ORF; its function is uncertain. V lost 10 bases and J lost 1, with 14 bases in between. The CDR3 is 13 residues long. CDR3: CATAGTPSYEQYF. The CDR3 DNA reads as TGCGCCACCGCCGGGACACCTTCCTACGAGCAGTACTTC.

V gene TRBV19 combines with J gene TRBJ2-1, with a weak D call TRBD1 (6 bases). The CDR3 is 19 residues long. Germline CDR1 LNHDA, CDR2 SQIVND (reference sequence). Trimming left V 8 bases short and J 9 bases short, with 35 bases between. The CDR3 coding sequence is TGTGCCAGTCGACCGAGGCTCCGTTTAAAACCCCACAGGGCTGGTGAGCAGTTCTTC. Translating gives CASRPRLRLKPHRAGEQFF.

The chain combines TRBV28 with TRBJ1-2; a possible D gene is TRBD1 (5 bases). V lost 6 bases to trimming and J lost 4 bases, with 18 bases between them. This CDR3 contains 15 residues. Per the germline V gene, CDR1 is MDHEN and CDR2 is SYDVKM. The CDR3 sequence is CASSLTGGDFYGYTF. DNA of the CDR3: TGTGCCAGCAGCCTTACGGGGGGGGACTTCTATGGCTACACCTTC.

This sequence joins TRBV4-2 and TRBJ2-7; possibly TRBD2 for D (5 bases). This CDR3 has 16 amino acids. The germline V gene encodes CDR1 LGHNA and CDR2 YNFKEQ. V shed 0 bases and J shed 7 bases, with 19 bases lying between them. The CDR3 region is CASSQDVELRVGEQYF. CDR3 coding DNA: TGTGCCAGCAGCCAAGACGTAGAATTGAGGGTGGGGGAGCAGTACTTC.

The chain carries TRBV28 and TRBJ2-2; 12 nucleotides line up with TRBD2. This CDR3 has 16 residues. Per germline, CDR1 MDHEN and CDR2 SYDVKM. The V and J ends lost 6 bases and 9 bases, in that order; junction bases with no gene match: 11. CDR3 DNA: TGTGCCAGCAGAACCTCTAGCGGGGGGGCCATCCGGGAGCTGTTTTTT. This encodes CASRTSSGGAIRELFF.

The V gene is TRBV7-3, the J gene TRBJ2-2, with a possible D match to TRBD1 (5 bases). This CDR3 comprises 17 residues. Germline-derived CDR1 and CDR2 are SGHTA and FQGTGA. V was clipped by 2 bases and J by 2 bases, with 15 bases between them. DNA for the CDR3: TGTGCCAGCAGCTTACGGGCCGCGACAGACAACACCGGGGAGCTGTTTTTT. Translation gives CASSLRAATDNTGELFF.

The chain recombines TRBV2 with TRBJ2-3; 8 bases map to TRBD2. Germline assignment: CDR1 SNHLY and CDR2 FYNNEI. This CDR3 has 12 residues. Trimming at V came to 7 bases and at J to 4 bases, leaving 1 base not matched to a gene. The CDR3 DNA reads TGTGCCAGCACCGGGGGGGCAGATACGCAGTATTTT. It specifies CASTGGADTQYF.

The table lists this clone with a count of one. The genes are TRBV7-8 and TRBJ1-4; 7 bases fit TRBD1. This CDR3 region has 14 residues. Germline assignment: CDR1 SGHVS and CDR2 FQNEAQ. V shed 5 bases, J shed 5 bases, and the junction held 5 bases outside the gene matches. CDR3 DNA sequence: TGTGCCAGCAGCCCGACAGGGAAGAATGAAAAACTGTTTTTT. Its protein product is CASSPTGKNEKLFF.

On this clone: Within the sample, other DNA sequences also encode this same CDR3. This sequence joins TRBV28 and TRBJ1-1, with D unresolved. V lost 2 bases, J lost 3 bases, and 16 bases lay in between. Looked up from germline, CDR1 is MDHEN and CDR2 is SYDVKM. The CDR3 covers 16 residues. The CDR3 protein is CASSLAVTVADTEAFF. CDR3 DNA sequence: TGTGCCAGCAGTTTAGCAGTCACAGTGGCCGACACTGAAGCTTTCTTT.

In regard to this clone: At the DNA level, this CDR3 is encoded by other sequences in the same sample as well. The genes are TRBV14 and TRBJ1-6; a weak D match, TRBD1 (5 bases). Trimming removed 2 bases at V and 6 bases at J, with 11 bases between. The CDR3 length is 15 residues. Germline CDR1 SGHDN, CDR2 FVKESK. As DNA, the CDR3 is TGTGCCAGCAGCCAAATGGGCGGGGCTAATTCACCCCTCCACTTT. It codes for CASSQMGGANSPLHF.

The V call is TRBV27, the J call TRBJ2-1, with TRBD1 as a possible D gene (6 bases). V was shortened by 0 bases and J by 7 bases, with 10 bases between the two germline ends. Germline V gene sequence: CDR1 MNHEY, CDR2 SMNVEV (reference sequence). The CDR3 has 14 amino acids. CDR3 in amino acids: CASSLSWGHNEQFF. The CDR3 nucleotides read TGTGCCAGCAGTTTATCGTGGGGACATAATGAGCAGTTCTTC.

The chain is built from TRBV18 and TRBJ2-5; 8 positions match TRBD1. Germline trimming cut 3 bases from V and 5 bases from J; bases unmatched to any gene: 11. Germline CDR1 KGHSH, CDR2 LQKENI. The CDR3 has 16 amino acids. The CDR3, as DNA: TGTGCCAGCTCACCCCCTCCAGGGGGCGGGTTGGAGACCCAGTACTTC. The encoded protein is CASSPPPGGGLETQYF.

The genes are TRBV18 and TRBJ2-3; 7 nucleotides align to TRBD1. V gave up 8 bases and J gave up 6 bases; unmatched junction bases: 11. This CDR3 has 14 amino acids. Looked up from germline, CDR1 is KGHSH and CDR2 is LQKENI. In nucleotides, the CDR3 is TGTGCCAGCCGAACAGGGGTTGTTGTTGATACGCAGTATTTT. It codes for CASRTGVVVDTQYF.

The V call is TRBV6-4, the J call TRBJ2-7, with 8 bases matching TRBD1. After removal of 3 bases from V and 7 bases from J, the junction contained 20 bases not matched to a gene. The CDR3 contains 18 residues. CDR1 and CDR2 from the germline V gene are MRHNA and SNTAGT. CDR3 nucleotides: TGTGCCAGCAGTGAAAGCTATATTTGTGCAGGGGGCGCGGAGGAGCAGTACTTC. Translating it yields CASSESYICAGGAEEQYF.

The rearrangement joins TRBV4-1 to TRBJ1-5; no clear D gene. Deletions cut 5 bases from V and 0 bases from J, with 5 bases between. The CDR3 has 13 amino acids. The germline V gene has CDR1 MGHRA and CDR2 YSYEKL. In nucleotides, the CDR3 is TGCGCCAGCAGCTACAATAGCAATCAGCCCCAGCATTTT. It translates to CASSYNSNQPQHF.

V and J are TRBV6-5 and TRBJ2-7, with TRBD1 as a possible D gene (6 bases). This CDR3 is 14 amino acids long. Germline V gene data show CDR1 as MNHEY and CDR2 as SVGAGI. V gave up 6 bases and J gave up 7 bases, with 19 bases separating them. The CDR3 loop reads CASRRPTGFEEQYF. The CDR3 DNA reads as TGTGCCAGCAGGCGACCCACAGGGTTTGAAGAGCAGTACTTC.

The V and J genes are TRBV19 and TRBJ2-1; tentative D call: TRBD2 (5 bases). Per germline, CDR1 LNHDA and CDR2 SQIVND (reference sequence). This CDR3 spans 16 amino acids. With 6 bases removed from V and 0 bases from J, the gap between germline ends came to 15 bases. The CDR3 region has the DNA TGTGCCAGTAGCCCCCGGGGAGTGAGCTCCTACAATGAGCAGTTCTTC. It encodes CASSPRGVSSYNEQFF.

J is TRBJ1-1 and V is TRBV7-8; D uncertain. Germline CDR1 reads SGHVS; CDR2 reads FQNEAQ. CDR3 size: 15 residues. Trimming took off 1 base at V and 2 bases at J, with 11 bases between the two ends. The CDR3 reads CASSLEGRENTEAFF. The CDR3 DNA reads TGTGCCAGCAGCTTAGAAGGGCGGGAAAACACTGAAGCTTTCTTT.

This clone showed up just once. This chain links TRBV28 with TRBJ1-5, with no clear D. The CDR3 has 12 residues. Trimming took off 5 bases at V and 6 bases at J, with 8 bases between the two ends. Germline loops: CDR1 MDHEN, CDR2 SYDVKM. The CDR3 DNA sequence: TGTGCCAGCAGTATACTTAGTCAGCCCCAGCATTTT. Translating gives CASSILSQPQHF.

The V gene is TRBV7-2, the J gene TRBJ1-2, with TRBD1 as a possible D gene (6 bases). Trimming shortened V by 3 bases and J by 2 bases, and 13 bases separated the two germline ends. The germline CDR1 and CDR2 sequences are SGHTA and FQGNSA. This CDR3 contains 15 residues. The CDR3 is CASSFKGGPNYGYTF. CDR3 sequence (DNA): TGTGCCAGCAGCTTTAAGGGGGGGCCGAACTATGGCTACACCTTC.